A selection of T cell receptor beta chains follows, all from one sample in a study of cytomegalovirus exposure and HLA in healthy donors. Only in-frame clones appear in the TCRdb table, and some are missing; sequencing was by immunoSEQ multiplex PCR. This sample has more than 90,000 clones; about 80% occur once, and the top ten carry approximately 0.8%. What was sequenced was PBMCs. The receptors originated from a woman aged 55-69 years in good health and CMV-seronegative. CDR3s include the opening cysteine and the closing phenylalanine or tryptophan. The D gene is left open where the match is weak. Clone size is not always given. Where it is, it says once, few, many or a class for expanded clones.

j_call clone_size d_call v_call cdr3_aa cdr3_nt
TRBJ1-4 . TRBD1 TRBV4-3 CASSQGFGTGIHEKLFF TGCGCCAGCAGCCAAGGGTTCGGGACAGGGATTCACGAAAAACTGTTTTTT
TRBJ1-4 few . TRBV5-6 CASSSPGEKLFF TGTGCCAGCAGTTCCCCGGGAGAAAAACTGTTTTTT
TRBJ1-2 . . TRBV19 CASSSRSGRNYGYTF TGTGCCAGTAGCTCCAGGTCAGGGCGGAACTATGGCTACACCTTC
TRBJ2-7 few . TRBV7-2 CASSSPGYEQYF TGTGCCAGCAGCTCTCCGGGATACGAGCAGTACTTC
TRBJ1-2 . . TRBV4-3 CASSQEEVGGYGYTF TGCGCCAGCAGCCAAGAAGAGGTGGGTGGCTATGGCTACACCTTC
TRBJ2-1 once . TRBV7-2 CASSLGPGEHNEQFF TGTGCCAGCAGCTTAGGTCCAGGGGAACACAATGAGCAGTTCTTC
TRBJ2-1 . TRBD2 TRBV15 CATKMGLAGTGEQFF TGTGCCACCAAGATGGGACTAGCGGGAACTGGAGAGCAGTTCTTC
TRBJ2-5 . TRBD1 TRBV5-1 CASSFGQGQETQYF TGCGCCAGCAGCTTTGGACAGGGGCAAGAGACCCAGTACTTC
TRBJ2-3 . . TRBV25-1 CASSDLRGGDTQYF TGTGCCAGCAGTGACCTAAGAGGAGGAGATACGCAGTATTTT
TRBJ1-1 . . TRBV21-1 CATPVGGLLLVF TGTGCCACCCCGGTAGGGGGACTATTGCTCGTATTT
TRBJ1-4 . . TRBV5-1 CASSIEPNEKLFF TGCGCCAGCAGCATTGAGCCGAATGAAAAACTGTTTTTT
TRBJ1-1 . TRBD1 TRBV7-2 CASSLRTGGDTEAFF TGTGCCAGCAGCTTGCGGACAGGGGGGGACACTGAAGCTTTCTTT
TRBJ2-5 . . TRBV29-1 CSVEVGGLPPGETQYF TGCAGCGTTGAAGTTGGCGGGCTTCCCCCGGGAGAGACCCAGTACTTC
TRBJ1-1 . . TRBV6-5 CASRRNRVQNTEAFF TGTGCCAGCCGCCGAAACAGGGTGCAGAACACTGAAGCTTTCTTT
TRBJ2-5 . TRBD1 TRBV5-1 CASSLGTGGTETQYF TGCGCCAGCAGCCTCGGGACAGGGGGCACGGAGACCCAGTACTTC
TRBJ1-1 . . TRBV7-8 CASSLAINRDSEAFF TGTGCCAGCAGCTTAGCTATAAACAGGGATTCTGAAGCTTTCTTT
TRBJ2-7 . TRBD1 TRBV4-3 CASSQDYRGSPYEQYF TGCGCCAGCAGCCAAGATTACAGGGGGTCTCCCTACGAGCAGTACTTC
TRBJ2-2 once . TRBV7-8 CASSLERSGELFF TGTGCCAGCAGTCTTGAGCGCAGCGGGGAGCTGTTTTTT
TRBJ2-7 . TRBD1 TRBV19 CASSRDRTYEQYF TGTGCCAGTAGCCGGGACAGAACCTACGAGCAGTACTTC
TRBJ1-5 . TRBD1 TRBV19 CASSRDRVGLLNQPQHF TGTGCCAGTAGTAGGGACAGGGTGGGTTTGTTGAACCAGCCCCAGCATTTT
TRBJ1-2 . TRBD1 TRBV30 CAWSVSRQGANYGYTF TGTGCCTGGAGTGTAAGCCGACAGGGAGCTAACTATGGCTACACCTTC
TRBJ2-3 . TRBD2 TRBV4-3 CASSPSGAESTDTQYF TGCGCCAGCAGCCCTAGCGGGGCAGAAAGCACAGATACGCAGTATTTT
TRBJ2-3 . . TRBV7-8 CASSVSRDTQYF TGTGCCAGCAGCGTTAGCCGTGATACGCAGTATTTT
TRBJ1-5 . TRBD1 TRBV28 CASSSSRGLGSNQPQHF TGTGCCAGCAGTTCCTCCAGGGGGCTAGGAAGCAATCAGCCCCAGCATTTT
TRBJ1-2 . . TRBV19 CASSMIGRHGYTF TGTGCCAGTAGTATGATCGGCAGGCATGGCTACACCTTC
TRBJ1-1 . TRBD1 TRBV9 CASSAETGLSTEAFF TGTGCCAGCAGCGCCGAGACAGGGCTTAGCACTGAAGCTTTCTTT
TRBJ2-7 . TRBD1 TRBV29-1 CSVLGQGTYEQYF TGCAGCGTTCTCGGACAGGGGACCTACGAGCAGTACTTC
TRBJ2-7 . . TRBV6-1 CASSVGAGPSYEQYF TGTGCCAGCAGTGTGGGGGCGGGTCCCTCCTACGAGCAGTACTTC
TRBJ2-3 . TRBD1 TRBV6-1 CASSEGALDTQYF TGTGCCAGCAGCGAGGGGGCCTTAGATACGCAGTATTTT
TRBJ1-1 . . TRBV6-6 CASSQRDMNTEAFF TGTGCCAGCAGTCAAAGGGACATGAACACTGAAGCTTTCTTT
TRBJ1-2 . TRBD1 TRBV19 CASSIVGTAPSGYTF TGTGCCAGTAGTATAGTGGGGACAGCGCCCTCCGGCTACACCTTC
TRBJ1-1 . . TRBV10-3 CASGRPPEAFF TGTGCCTCAGGGAGGCCCCCTGAAGCTTTCTTT
TRBJ2-2 . . TRBV2 CASSGERYTGELFF TGTGCCAGCAGTGGGGAGCGCTACACCGGGGAGCTGTTTTTT
TRBJ2-1 . TRBD1 TRBV13 CASSFGQGPYNEQFF TGTGCCAGCAGCTTCGGACAGGGCCCCTACAATGAGCAGTTCTTC
TRBJ2-7 few . TRBV7-9 CASSLVDSILEQYF TGTGCCAGCAGCCTAGTTGACAGTATCCTCGAGCAGTACTTC
TRBJ1-4 . . TRBV9 CASSARQSRNEKLFF TGTGCCAGCAGCGCAAGACAGAGTAGAAATGAAAAACTGTTTTTT